This passage covers 28 T cell receptor beta chains from one sample sequenced in a study of control samples from healthy donors and cancer patients. Only in-frame clones appear in the TCRdb table, and some are missing; sequencing was by immunoSEQ multiplex PCR. The sample contains 150,000 to 200,000 clones, 96% of which appear only once. Material for sequencing was blood. Every receptor here comes from a woman aged 25 to 45 in good health.

This clone was counted a single time. The chain uses TRBV25-1 and TRBJ2-5; D gene ambiguous. This CDR3 region has 14 residues. Per germline, CDR1 MGHDK and CDR2 SYGVNS. V lost 6 bases and J lost 5, with 16 bases in between. As DNA, the CDR3 is TGTGCCAGCAGCCCCAATAAGGGCTCGGAGACCCAGTACTTC. Amino acid sequence: CASSPNKGSETQYF.

The CDR3 loop is CASSPVWVGTGRDEQFF. The CDR3 DNA is TGTGCCAGCAGCCCCGTTTGGGTAGGGACAGGTCGCGATGAGCAGTTCTTC. The rearrangement uses TRBV7-9 and TRBJ2-1; 8 nucleotides line up with TRBD1. The CDR3 is made up of 17 amino acids. Trimming at V came to 5 bases and at J to 8 bases, leaving 17 bases not matched to a gene. Per germline, CDR1 SEHNR and CDR2 FQNEAQ (reference sequence).

The chain employs TRBV6-5 and TRBJ2-3; D is undetermined. This CDR3 comprises 14 residues. V was shortened by 5 bases and J by 0 bases, with 9 bases between the two germline ends. CDR1 is MNHEY and CDR2 is SVGAGI in the germline V gene. In nucleotides, the CDR3 is TGTGCCAGCAGTAGCACAACTAGCACAGATACGCAGTATTTT. This codes for CASSSTTSTDTQYF.

This sequence joins TRBV2 and TRBJ2-1; TRBD2 agrees at 9 bases. CDR1 SNHLY and CDR2 FYNNEI come from the germline V gene. The CDR3 contains 15 residues. V trimming: 4 bases; J trimming: 5 bases; junction bases outside the gene matches: 6. CDR3 sequence: CASSARLAGNNEQFF. As DNA, the CDR3 is TGTGCCAGCAGTGCGCGGCTAGCGGGGAACAATGAGCAGTTCTTC.

The rearrangement links TRBV18 to TRBJ2-5; 8 nucleotides match TRBD2. Germline CDR1 and CDR2: KGHSH and LQKENI. This CDR3 is 18 amino acids long. J gave up 5 bases and V 4 bases, and 18 bases lay outside the gene matches. DNA of the CDR3: TGTGCCAGCTCACATCCTAAAGAAGCGGGGGAACATCGGGAGACCCAGTACTTC. It codes for CASSHPKEAGEHRETQYF.

The J gene is TRBJ2-4, the V gene TRBV29-1; D unresolved. The V end was cut by 5 bases, the J end by 2 bases, with 10 bases between. The CDR3 is 13 residues long. Germline loops: CDR1 SQVTM, CDR2 ANQGSEA. The CDR3 coding sequence is TGCAGCGTTAGGATGGGCCCCAAAAACATTCAGTACTTC. The encoded protein is CSVRMGPKNIQYF.

V is TRBV9 and J is TRBJ1-2; 8 nucleotides match TRBD1. The ends lost 4 bases at V and 2 bases at J; junction bases unmatched: 7. In germline, CDR1 is SGDLS, CDR2 YYNGEE. This CDR3 is built from 15 residues. CDR3 loop: CASSPIRQGNYGYTF. The CDR3 DNA follows: TGTGCCAGCAGCCCGATCCGACAGGGGAACTATGGCTACACCTTC.

This chain uses TRBV18 with TRBJ1-2, with 7 nucleotides matching TRBD1. This CDR3 region has 13 residues. From germline, CDR1 is KGHSH and CDR2 LQKENI. Germline trimming cut 5 bases from V and 5 bases from J; bases unmatched to any gene: 5. Here the CDR3 DNA reads TGTGCCAGCTCAACACAGGGGTATTATGGCTACACCTTC. Its protein product is CASSTQGYYGYTF.

V and J are TRBV4-2 and TRBJ1-3; no clear D. CDR1 is LGHNA, CDR2 YNFKEQ, per germline. V lost 0 bases to trimming and J lost 0 bases, with 6 bases between them. The CDR3 length is 15 residues. The CDR3 region is CASSQDWVSGNTIYF. As DNA, the CDR3 is TGTGCCAGCAGCCAAGATTGGGTCTCTGGAAACACCATATATTTT.

This clone came up once. The chain combines TRBV5-1 with TRBJ2-3; 8 bases fit TRBD1. J gave up 3 bases and V 4 bases, and 4 bases lay outside the gene matches. Germline V gene lookup returns CDR1 SGHRS and CDR2 YFSETQ. This CDR3 has 14 amino acids. In DNA form, the CDR3 reads TGCGCCAGCAGCGCCCGACAGGGGACAGATACGCAGTATTTT. Amino acid sequence: CASSARQGTDTQYF. Full variable domain (missing parts from reference TRBV5-1 and TRBJ2-3): KAGVTQTPRYLIKTRGQQVTLSCSPISGHRSVSWYQQTPGQGLQFLFEYFSETQRNKGNFPGRFSGRQFSNSRSEMNVSTLELGDSALYLCASSARQGTDTQYFGPGTRLTVL.

The chain links TRBV5-1 to TRBJ2-1, with 13 nucleotides matching TRBD2. V lost 4 bases, J lost 2 bases, and 3 bases stayed unmatched. The CDR3 is 16 residues long. In germline, CDR1 is SGHRS, CDR2 YFSETQ. CDR3 loop: CASSTGLAGTYNEQFF. The CDR3 DNA follows: TGCGCCAGCAGCACGGGACTAGCGGGGACCTACAATGAGCAGTTCTTC.

V usage is TRBV5-5 and J usage is TRBJ1-2; D is unresolved. This CDR3 is built from 12 residues. From germline, CDR1 is SGHKS and CDR2 YYEKEE (reference sequence). The V gene lost 3 bases and the J gene lost 8 bases, with 11 bases spanning the gap. This CDR3 reads CASSSDLRGYTF. The CDR3 DNA follows: TGTGCCAGCAGCTCTGACTTGAGGGGCTACACCTTC.

The V and J genes are TRBV5-1 and TRBJ2-1; TRBD2 aligns across 7 bases. Trimming removed 0 bases from V and 6 bases from J; junction bases left unmatched: 3. The CDR3 contains 14 residues. Germline V gene sequence: CDR1 SGHRS, CDR2 YFSETQ. The CDR3 is CASSLVTGGNEQFF. The CDR3 nucleotides are TGCGCCAGCAGCTTGGTAACGGGGGGCAATGAGCAGTTCTTC.

This chain links TRBV28 with TRBJ2-1, with 9 bases lining up with TRBD1. The ends lost 8 bases at V and 4 bases at J; junction bases unmatched: 9. The germline CDR1 and CDR2 sequences are MDHEN and SYDVKM. This CDR3 contains 15 residues. The CDR3 DNA reads TGTGCCAGCTGCCCCCGGGACAGGGTTTACAATGAGCAGTTCTTC. Translated: CASCPRDRVYNEQFF. Supplemented by reference TRBV28 and TRBJ2-1, the full variable domain reads DVKVTQSSRYLVKRTGEKVFLECVQDMDHENMFWYRQDPGLGLRLIYFSYDVKMKEKGDIPEGYSVSREKKERFSLILESASTNQTSMYLCASCPRDRVYNEQFFGPGTRLTVL.

The chain links TRBV6-5 to TRBJ2-7; tentative D call: TRBD1 (6 bases). V was trimmed by 7 bases and J by 2 bases, leaving 12 bases between them. CDR3 length: 13 amino acids. Germline CDR1 is MNHEY and CDR2 is SVGAGI. For the CDR3, the DNA is TGTGCCAGCACACGGGACAACACCTACGAGCAGTACTTC. Translated: CASTRDNTYEQYF.

J is TRBJ2-7 and V is TRBV7-8; D unresolved. Germline V lookup: CDR1 SGHVS, CDR2 FQNEAQ. The CDR3 sequence is 11 residues long. Trimming stripped 6 bases from V and 1 base from J, with 4 bases between. The CDR3 region is CASSKSYEQYF. CDR3 in DNA: TGTGCCAGCAGTAAGTCCTACGAGCAGTACTTC.

The chain links TRBV7-8 to TRBJ2-7; TRBD2 matches at 12 bases. The germline gives CDR1 SGHVS, CDR2 FQNEAQ. The junction had 5 bases not matched to a gene; V was cut back by 5 bases and J by 0 bases. The CDR3 is 16 amino acids. Here the CDR3 DNA reads TGTGCCAGCAGCCCCAGACTAGCGGGAGCCTCCTACGAGCAGTACTTC. Translating it yields CASSPRLAGASYEQYF.

The V gene is TRBV3-1 (or the pseudogene TRBV3-2), the J gene TRBJ1-2; D perhaps matches TRBD1 (5 bases). This CDR3 has 15 amino acids. Per the germline V gene, CDR1 is LGHDT and CDR2 is YNNKEL (reference sequence). V was cut by 5 bases and J by 0 bases, with 13 bases left in between. CDR3 DNA sequence: TGTGCCAGCAGCTTCGGGGGGGGTTCTAACTATGGCTACACCTTC. This encodes CASSFGGGSNYGYTF.

The rearrangement joins TRBV12-3 or TRBV12-4 to TRBJ2-7; D remains ambiguous. Deletions cut 2 bases from V and 5 bases from J, with 10 bases between. The CDR3 totals 13 residues. The CDR3 region is CASSLRAPDEQYF. Here the CDR3 DNA reads TGTGCCAGCAGTTTACGAGCTCCGGACGAGCAGTACTTC.

This clone was counted a single time. V usage is TRBV29-1 and J usage is TRBJ1-4, with a weak D call TRBD1 (5 bases). The CDR3 totals 12 residues. The germline V gene has CDR1 SQVTM and CDR2 ANQGSEA. Trimming took 7 bases from V and 5 from J, leaving 11 bases between them. DNA of the CDR3: TGCAGCGGTGGGTGGGGGAATGAAAAACTGTTTTTT. Protein: CSGGWGNEKLFF. The complete variable domain, with remaining parts taken from reference TRBV29-1 and TRBJ1-4, reads SAVISQKPSRDICQRGTSLTIQCQVDSQVTMMFWYRQQPGQSLTLIATANQGSEATYESGFVIDKFPISRPNLTFSTLTVSNMSPEDSSIYLCSGGWGNEKLFFGSGTQLSVL.

Here the CDR3 DNA reads TGTGCCAGCAGTGAAAGGACAGGGCGGGCAGATACGCAGTATTTT. This sequence encodes CASSERTGRADTQYF. This rearrangement joins TRBV6-4 to TRBJ2-3; 8 bases line up with TRBD1. The germline V gene has CDR1 MRHNA and CDR2 SNTAGT. The CDR3 loop spans 15 amino acids. V shed 3 bases and J 4 bases; nucleotides not matched to a gene: 6.

The chain couples TRBV6-2 or TRBV6-3 to TRBJ1-4; no firm D call. This CDR3 is built from 13 residues. The germline V gene encodes CDR1 MNHEY and CDR2 SVGEGT. The germline V and J ends were trimmed by 5 bases and 7 bases, with 11 bases remaining between them. CDR3 loop: CASSTTPAEKLFF. The CDR3 nucleotides are TGTGCCAGCAGTACTACCCCGGCTGAAAAACTGTTTTTT.

This clone was recorded a few times. The rearrangement links TRBV10-3 to TRBJ1-5, with 9 positions matching TRBD1. The CDR3 extends over 13 amino acids. V trimming: 10 bases; J trimming: 5 bases; junction bases outside the gene matches: 6. Germline loops: CDR1 ENHRY, CDR2 SYGVKD. CDR3 protein: CATKQGADQPQHF. The CDR3 region has the DNA TGTGCCACAAAACAGGGGGCAGATCAGCCCCAGCATTTT.

The chain links TRBV18 to TRBJ1-5; D unresolved. CDR1 is KGHSH, CDR2 LQKENI, per germline. The CDR3 contains 13 residues. The V and J ends lost 2 bases and 7 bases respectively, with 9 bases between them. The DNA for the CDR3 is TGTGCCAGCTCACCAGGACGAGAACAGCCCCAGCATTTT. Its translation: CASSPGREQPQHF.

This clone showed up just once. The chain recombines TRBV3-1 (or the pseudogene TRBV3-2) with TRBJ1-2; D is ambiguous. Trimming removed 2 bases at V and 3 bases at J, with 10 bases between. Germline V gene data show CDR1 as LGHDT and CDR2 as YNNKEL (reference sequence). The CDR3 consists of 14 residues. CDR3 nucleotide sequence: TGTGCCAGCAGCCAACCGGGTGGCCACTATGGCTACACCTTC. Translation gives CASSQPGGHYGYTF.

CDR3 region: CATSRDLDSLYEQYF. As DNA, the CDR3 is TGTGCCACCAGCAGAGATCTTGACAGCCTCTACGAGCAGTACTTC. The rearrangement links TRBV15 to TRBJ2-7; D perhaps matches TRBD1 (5 bases). CDR1 is LNHNV and CDR2 is YYDKDF in the germline V gene (reference sequence). The CDR3 is 15 amino acids. V dropped 0 bases and J dropped 3 bases, with 12 bases sitting between them.

The chain combines TRBV19 with TRBJ2-2; 8 nucleotides match TRBD1. This CDR3 is 15 amino acids long. With V trimmed by 6 bases and J by 0 bases, 3 bases remained unmatched. The germline V gene encodes CDR1 LNHDA and CDR2 SQIVND (reference sequence). As DNA, the CDR3 is TGTGCCAGTAGACCGGGACAGGCGAACACCGGGGAGCTGTTTTTT. Protein product: CASRPGQANTGELFF.

This clone was recorded only once. Mismatch with germline at one junction end may stem from a read error. V is TRBV7-2 and J is TRBJ1-2, with no clear D. CDR1 is SGHTA and CDR2 is FQGNSA in the germline V gene. CDR3 size: 14 residues. The CDR3 region is CASSLATSLYGYTF. CDR3 nucleotides: TGTGCCAGCAGCCTAGCGACGTCCCTATATGGCTACACCTTC. Together with reference TRBV7-2 and TRBJ1-2, the CDR3 gives the full variable domain: GAGVSQSPSNKVTEKGKDVELRCDPISGHTALYWYRQSLGQGLEFLIYFQGNSAPDKSGLPSDRFSAERTGGSVSTLTIQRTQQEDSAVYLCASSLATSLYGYTFGSGTRLTVV.